The T cell receptor (beta chain) described here comes from a study of blood T cell repertoires in COVID-19. Looking at the study overall: COVID-19 samples, acute and convalescent, were from the United States, Italy and Spain.

The data were produced by immunoSEQ multiplex PCR, yet TCRdb's version contains in-frame clones alone and is incomplete. This table has some 130,000 clones, roughly 82% appearing once. The ends lost 6 bases at V and 1 base at J; junction bases unmatched: 5. From germline, CDR1 is MDHEN and CDR2 SYDVKM. This CDR3 is built from 14 residues. Sequencing used peripheral blood. The chain recombines TRBV28 with TRBJ1-1, with 7 nucleotides matching TRBD1. The sequence was obtained from a man older than 75 with acute or convalescent COVID-19. This chain's CDR3 is CASRSRGANTEAFF. The CDR3 DNA is TGTGCCAGCAGAAGCAGGGGGGCGAACACTGAAGCTTTCTTT.